The source of this T cell receptor (beta chain) is a study of T cells in narcolepsy. Study-wide points: Same-patient CSF and blood CD4+ T cell clonotypes included HCRT-specific and TRIB2-specific autoreactive ones.

Details on this clone: The target antigen is unknown.

Clones were sequenced by immunoSEQ multiplex PCR, and TCRdb holds only the in-frame ones, with some missing. The sample records tens of thousands of clones, around 90% being singletons. With 5 bases removed from V and 5 bases from J, the gap between germline ends came to 14 bases. CDR3 length: 13 residues. CDR1 is SGHNT and CDR2 is YYREEE in the germline V gene (reference sequence). The chain recombines TRBV5-4 with TRBJ2-7; D might be TRBD2 (5 bases). The sequence derives from a human donor with narcolepsy. Input material: CD45RA- memory CD4+ T cells from PBMCs. The CDR3 region is CASRGIAGNEQYF. CDR3 nucleotide sequence: TGTGCCAGCAGAGGAATCGCGGGCAACGAGCAGTACTTC.